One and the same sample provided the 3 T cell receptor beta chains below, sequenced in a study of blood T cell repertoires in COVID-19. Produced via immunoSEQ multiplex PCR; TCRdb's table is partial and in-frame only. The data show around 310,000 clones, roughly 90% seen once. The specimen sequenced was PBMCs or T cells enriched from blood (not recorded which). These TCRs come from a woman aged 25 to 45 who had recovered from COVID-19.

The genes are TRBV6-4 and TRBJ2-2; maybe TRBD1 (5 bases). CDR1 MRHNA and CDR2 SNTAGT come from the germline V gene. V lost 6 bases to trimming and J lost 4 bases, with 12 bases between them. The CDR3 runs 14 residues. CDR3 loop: CASSADIITGELFF. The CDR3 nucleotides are TGTGCCAGCAGCGCGGACATTATCACCGGGGAGCTGTTTTTT.

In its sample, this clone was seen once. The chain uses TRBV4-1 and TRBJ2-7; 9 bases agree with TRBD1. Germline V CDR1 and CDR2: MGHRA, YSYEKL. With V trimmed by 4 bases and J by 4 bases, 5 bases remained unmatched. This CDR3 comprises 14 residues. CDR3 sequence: CASSRDRGMYEQYF. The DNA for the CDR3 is TGCGCCAGCAGCCGCGACAGGGGGATGTACGAGCAGTACTTC.

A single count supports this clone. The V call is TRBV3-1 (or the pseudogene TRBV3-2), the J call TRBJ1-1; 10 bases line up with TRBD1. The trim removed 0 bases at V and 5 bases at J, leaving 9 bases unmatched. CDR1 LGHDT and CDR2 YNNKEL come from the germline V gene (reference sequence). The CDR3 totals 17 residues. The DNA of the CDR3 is TGTGCCAGCAGCCAAGAACGGACAGGGGGTTCGGGGACTGAAGCTTTCTTT. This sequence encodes CASSQERTGGSGTEAFF.